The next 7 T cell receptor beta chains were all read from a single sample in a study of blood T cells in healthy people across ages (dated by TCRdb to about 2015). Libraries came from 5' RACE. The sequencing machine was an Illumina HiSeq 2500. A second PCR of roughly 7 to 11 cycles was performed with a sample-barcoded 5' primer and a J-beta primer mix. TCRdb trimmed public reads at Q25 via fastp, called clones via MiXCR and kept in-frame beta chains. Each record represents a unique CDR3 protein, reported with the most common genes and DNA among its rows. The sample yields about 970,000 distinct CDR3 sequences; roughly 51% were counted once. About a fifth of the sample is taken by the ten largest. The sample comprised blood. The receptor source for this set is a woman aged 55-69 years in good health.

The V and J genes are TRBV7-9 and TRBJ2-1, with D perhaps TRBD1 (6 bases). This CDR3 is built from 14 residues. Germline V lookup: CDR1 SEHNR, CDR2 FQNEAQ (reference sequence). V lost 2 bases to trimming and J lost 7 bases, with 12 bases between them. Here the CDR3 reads CASSLRLQGNEQFF. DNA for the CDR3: TGTGCCAGCAGCTTAAGGCTGCAGGGGAATGAGCAGTTCTTC.

CDR3 loop: CASSFRVRQPQHF. The CDR3 DNA sequence: TGTGCCAGCAGTTTCAGGGTTCGACAGCCCCAGCATTTT. The J gene is TRBJ1-5, the V gene TRBV28; D possibly corresponds to TRBD1 (5 bases). CDR1 is MDHEN and CDR2 is SYDVKM in the germline V gene. This CDR3 contains 13 residues. The V end lost 3 bases, the J end lost 7 bases, and 10 bases lay between the germline ends.

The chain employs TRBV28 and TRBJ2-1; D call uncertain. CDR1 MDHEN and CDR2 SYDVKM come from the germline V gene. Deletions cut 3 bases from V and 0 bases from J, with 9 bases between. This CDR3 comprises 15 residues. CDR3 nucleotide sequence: TGTGCCAGCAGTTTTATCTGGGACTCCTACAATGAGCAGTTCTTC. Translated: CASSFIWDSYNEQFF.

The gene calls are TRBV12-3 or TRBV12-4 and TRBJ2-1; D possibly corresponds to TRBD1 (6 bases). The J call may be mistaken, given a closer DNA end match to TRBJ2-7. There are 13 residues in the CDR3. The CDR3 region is CASSLTRDNEQYF. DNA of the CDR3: TGTGCCAGCAGCCTAACTAGGGACAATGAGCAGTACTTC.

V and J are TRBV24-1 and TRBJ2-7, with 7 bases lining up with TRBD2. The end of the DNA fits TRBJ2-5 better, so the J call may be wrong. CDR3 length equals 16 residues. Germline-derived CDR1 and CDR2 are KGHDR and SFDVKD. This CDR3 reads CATSDTQRGSGETQYF. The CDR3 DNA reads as TGTGCCACCAGTGACACGCAGCGGGGCAGTGGGGAGACCCAGTACTTC.

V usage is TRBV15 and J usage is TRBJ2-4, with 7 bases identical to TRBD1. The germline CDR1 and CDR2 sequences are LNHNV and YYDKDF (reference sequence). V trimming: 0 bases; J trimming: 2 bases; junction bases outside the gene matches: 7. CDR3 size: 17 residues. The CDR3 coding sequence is TGTGCCACCAGCAGAGACCGAGACAGGGTGACCAAAAACATTCAGTACTTC. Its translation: CATSRDRDRVTKNIQYF.

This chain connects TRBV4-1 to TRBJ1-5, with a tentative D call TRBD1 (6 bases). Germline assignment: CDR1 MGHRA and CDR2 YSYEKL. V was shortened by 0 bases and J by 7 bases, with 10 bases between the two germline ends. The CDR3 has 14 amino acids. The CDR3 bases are TGCGCCAGCAGCCAAGAACAGGGTATCCAGCCCCAGCATTTT. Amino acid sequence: CASSQEQGIQPQHF.